This passage covers 26 T cell receptor beta chains from one sample sequenced in a study of technical replicates of blood from a few donors. Assay used: immunoSEQ multiplex PCR; TCRdb lists only in-frame clones, some missing. The sample has under 90,000 clones; about 90% are singletons. The sample consisted of T cells isolated from PBMCs. These receptors were collected from a human donor in good health.

V gene TRBV28 combines with J gene TRBJ2-1, with D tentatively TRBD1 (6 bases). With 6 bases removed from V and 1 base from J, the gap between germline ends came to 28 bases. The V gene's germline CDR1 is MDHEN and CDR2 SYDVKM. CDR3 size: 20 residues. The chain's CDR3 is CASSPLWDTARLRSYNEQFF. The CDR3 nucleotides are TGTGCCAGCAGCCCCCTGTGGGACACTGCGAGACTCAGATCCTACAATGAGCAGTTCTTC.

The chain is built from TRBV7-7 and TRBJ2-5; D unresolved. The V gene's germline CDR1 is SSHAT and CDR2 FNYEAQ (reference sequence). V was clipped by 1 base and J by 4 bases, with 7 bases between them. This CDR3 is built from 13 residues. DNA for the CDR3: TGTGCCAGCAGCTTAGAGCGTTCAGAGACCCAGTACTTC. As protein: CASSLERSETQYF.

The genes are TRBV10-1 and TRBJ2-3, with a possible D match to TRBD2 (6 bases). Germline-derived CDR1 and CDR2 are WNHNN and SYGVQD (reference sequence). This CDR3 has 17 residues. Between the trimmed V and J ends, which lost 1 base and 2 bases, there was a span of 16 bases. The CDR3 loop is CASSELSGTSNTDTQYF. The CDR3 coding sequence is TGCGCCAGCAGTGAGTTATCCGGGACTTCTAACACAGATACGCAGTATTTT.

Here the CDR3 reads CASLDGTGGVQPQHF. CDR3 DNA: TGTGCCAGCCTAGATGGGACAGGGGGCGTTCAGCCCCAGCATTTT. V usage is TRBV19 and J usage is TRBJ1-5; 12 nucleotides align to TRBD1. This CDR3 comprises 15 residues. V dropped 9 bases and J dropped 6; count of bases not matched to a gene: 9. Per germline, CDR1 LNHDA and CDR2 SQIVND (reference sequence).

The rearrangement uses TRBV5-1 and TRBJ2-3, with TRBD2 as a possible D gene (7 bases). V gave up 1 base and J gave up 3 bases, with 12 bases separating them. From germline, CDR1 is SGHRS and CDR2 YFSETQ. The CDR3 sequence is 15 residues long. CDR3 residues: CASSLRGAMTDTQYF. The CDR3 DNA is TGCGCCAGCAGCTTGCGGGGGGCGATGACAGATACGCAGTATTTT.

The chain joins TRBV9 to TRBJ1-3; 7 bases match TRBD1. J lost 6 bases, V lost 4 bases, and 4 bases had no gene match. Germline CDR1 is SGDLS and CDR2 is YYNGEE. There are 13 residues in the CDR3. The CDR3 region has the DNA TGTGCCAGCAGCCCGGGGACAGAAAACACCATATATTTT. The encoded protein is CASSPGTENTIYF.

The chain recombines TRBV10-1 with TRBJ2-4, with D tentatively TRBD2 (5 bases). Germline V gene data show CDR1 as WNHNN and CDR2 as SYGVQD (reference sequence). The CDR3 is 14 residues long. V gave up 5 bases and J gave up 0 bases, with 8 bases separating them. The CDR3 nucleotides are TGCGCCAGCAGTTCCGGACTAGCCAAAAACATTCAGTACTTC. It encodes CASSSGLAKNIQYF.

This chain uses TRBV27 with TRBJ1-1; D unclear. Trimming cost V 8 bases and J 0 bases, with 13 bases left between them. This CDR3 comprises 14 residues. CDR1 and CDR2 (germline): MNHEY, SMNVEV (reference sequence). The CDR3 DNA reads as TGTGCCAGCTCCCAGTTTAATTTGAACACTGAAGCTTTCTTT. It codes for CASSQFNLNTEAFF.

The genes are TRBV6-1 and TRBJ1-3; D gene uncertain. The ends were cut back, 1 base at V and 4 bases at J, with 11 bases in the middle. This CDR3 region has 15 residues. Germline V gene lookup returns CDR1 MNHNS and CDR2 SASEGT. CDR3 protein: CASSEELVAGNTIYF. The CDR3 nucleotides read TGTGCCAGCAGTGAAGAGCTAGTGGCAGGAAACACCATATATTTT.

To note about this clone: Its ends do not fully match the called genes, so a read error is possible. The V gene is TRBV7-7, the J gene TRBJ2-2, with 11 bases that match TRBD2. CDR1 is SSHAT and CDR2 is FNYEAQ in the germline V gene (reference sequence). This CDR3 has 16 amino acids. The CDR3 is CASSLVAGGTAGELFF. CDR3 in DNA: TGTGCTAGCAGCCTAGTAGCGGGGGGGACCGCCGGGGAGCTGTTTTTT.

The rearrangement joins TRBV4-1 to TRBJ1-1, with a weak D call TRBD1 (6 bases). This CDR3 is built from 15 residues. V was pared by 0 bases and J by 1 base, with 9 bases between. The V gene's germline CDR1 is MGHRA and CDR2 YSYEKL. The DNA for the CDR3 is TGCGCCAGCAGCCAAGAAAACAGGGCGAACACTGAAGCTTTCTTT. Protein sequence: CASSQENRANTEAFF.

The rearrangement uses TRBV11-3 and TRBJ1-1, with 8 nucleotides matching TRBD1. Germline V gene sequence: CDR1 SGHNT, CDR2 YENEEA. This CDR3 is built from 14 residues. V was pared by 5 bases and J by 4 bases, with 6 bases of the junction left unmatched. The CDR3 sequence is CASSKSTGGTEAFF. CDR3 DNA sequence: TGTGCCAGCAGCAAGTCCACAGGGGGCACTGAAGCTTTCTTT.

The chain uses TRBV29-1 and TRBJ1-2; D gene ambiguous. Germline CDR1 reads SQVTM; CDR2 reads ANQGSEA. Trimming shortened V by 0 bases and J by 4 bases, and 12 bases separated the two germline ends. CDR3 length equals 14 residues. The CDR3 sequence: CSVEDNTGAYGYTF. The CDR3 DNA reads as TGCAGCGTTGAAGATAATACGGGAGCCTATGGCTACACCTTC.

The rearrangement uses TRBV20-1 and TRBJ2-7; TRBD1 is a possible D gene (6 bases). The V end lost 5 bases, the J end lost 8 bases, and 13 bases lay between the germline ends. This CDR3 spans 11 amino acids. CDR1 DFQATT and CDR2 SNEGSKA come from the germline V gene (reference sequence). In DNA, the CDR3 is TGCAGTGCTTACTTCAGGGGTAAGCAGTACTTC. It is translated as CSAYFRGKQYF.

This rearrangement joins TRBV4-2 to TRBJ2-5; no reliable D call. Trimming shortened V by 0 bases and J by 5 bases, and 7 bases separated the two germline ends. Germline loops: CDR1 LGHNA, CDR2 YNFKEQ. CDR3 length: 13 amino acids. The CDR3 DNA sequence: TGTGCCAGCAGCCAAGATCACATGGAGACCCAGTACTTC. It is translated as CASSQDHMETQYF.

This chain joins TRBV5-1 and TRBJ1-5, with 7 positions matching TRBD1. The trim removed 3 bases at V and 0 bases at J, leaving 15 bases unmatched. The CDR3 consists of 19 residues. Germline V gene lookup returns CDR1 SGHRS and CDR2 YFSETQ. The CDR3 reads CASSYGTAEEVYSNQPQHF. The CDR3 DNA is TGCGCCAGCAGCTATGGGACAGCAGAGGAGGTCTATAGCAATCAGCCCCAGCATTTT.

As DNA, the CDR3 is TGTGCCAGCAGTGGCTACACAGAACGAGATACGCAGTATTTT. Its translation: CASSGYTERDTQYF. The chain couples TRBV25-1 to TRBJ2-3; D unclear. Trimming removed 4 bases at V and 5 bases at J, with 13 bases between. Looked up from germline, CDR1 is MGHDK and CDR2 is SYGVNS. There are 14 residues in the CDR3.

This clone was seen a single time. The chain links TRBV2 to TRBJ2-1; 8 bases fit TRBD2. This CDR3 contains 15 residues. Per germline, CDR1 SNHLY and CDR2 FYNNEI. The junction had 6 bases not matched to a gene; V was cut back by 5 bases and J by 3 bases. CDR3 protein: CASSLTSGYYNEQFF. Written as DNA, the CDR3 is TGTGCCAGCAGTCTCACTAGCGGATACTACAATGAGCAGTTCTTC.

The V call is TRBV7-6, the J call TRBJ2-3; no reliable D call. CDR3 length equals 14 residues. Germline lookup yields CDR1 SGHVS and CDR2 FNYEAQ. V was cut by 6 bases and J by 0 bases, with 10 bases left in between. The CDR3 region has the DNA TGTGCCAGCAGATCTATCTCTAGCACAGATACGCAGTATTTT. This codes for CASRSISSTDTQYF.

This clone was recorded only once. The chain couples TRBV27 to TRBJ2-2, with D perhaps TRBD2 (6 bases). This CDR3 is 15 amino acids long. V was shortened by 2 bases and J by 6 bases, with 13 bases between the two germline ends. The V gene's germline CDR1 is MNHEY and CDR2 SMNVEV (reference sequence). CDR3 in amino acids: CASSLSGRLAGELFF. The CDR3 DNA reads TGTGCCAGCAGTTTAAGTGGGAGGCTCGCCGGGGAGCTGTTTTTT.

Of note for this clone: Germline is not matched at one junction end, which may reflect a read error. The chain links TRBV11-2 to TRBJ2-1, with 10 positions matching TRBD1. The CDR3 sequence is 13 residues long. Germline V gives CDR1 SGHAT, CDR2 FQNNGV. CDR3 sequence (DNA): TGTGCCAGCAGCTCCAACCGGGACAGGGGCCCACTCTTC. Residues: CASSSNRDRGPLF.

This clone has a handful of counts. This rearrangement joins TRBV9 to TRBJ1-1; the match to TRBD1 covers 10 bases. After removal of 2 bases from V and 6 bases from J, the junction contained 10 bases not matched to a gene. CDR1 SGDLS and CDR2 YYNGEE come from the germline V gene. CDR3 length equals 16 residues. DNA of the CDR3: TGTGCCAGCAGCGTGACAGGGGGCTCTAGTACCGCTGAAGCTTTCTTT. Translation: CASSVTGGSSTAEAFF.

This chain connects TRBV15 to TRBJ2-3; D remains unclear. Germline CDR1 is LNHNV and CDR2 is YYDKDF (reference sequence). The CDR3 runs to 13 residues. Trimming shortened V by 5 bases and J by 4 bases, and 10 bases separated the two germline ends. CDR3: CATSGLHSDTQYF. The CDR3 coding sequence is TGTGCCACCAGCGGCCTCCATTCAGATACGCAGTATTTT.

The genes are TRBV6-1 and TRBJ2-7; 8 nucleotides match TRBD2. Germline loops: CDR1 MNHNS, CDR2 SASEGT. The V segment lost 6 bases and the J segment 3 bases; nucleotides outside the gene matches: 4. The CDR3 sequence is 13 residues long. This CDR3 is CASRLAENYEQYF. CDR3 sequence (DNA): TGTGCCAGCAGACTAGCGGAAAACTACGAGCAGTACTTC.

The chain combines TRBV9 with TRBJ2-3; the match to TRBD1 covers 8 bases. The CDR3 loop spans 16 amino acids. The J segment lost 1 base and the V segment lost 4 bases, leaving 8 bases of the junction unmatched. Germline V gives CDR1 SGDLS, CDR2 YYNGEE. Here the CDR3 reads CASSPVGDRRTDTQYF. CDR3 DNA sequence: TGTGCCAGCAGCCCAGTGGGGGACAGGCGCACAGATACGCAGTATTTT.

The V gene is TRBV7-3, the J gene TRBJ2-3; D uncertain. The CDR3 sequence is 14 residues long. Germline assignment: CDR1 SGHTA and CDR2 FQGTGA. The germline V and J ends were trimmed by 2 bases and 4 bases, with 10 bases remaining between them. The CDR3 DNA sequence: TGTGCCAGCAGCTTAGCACTACCGCCAGATACGCAGTATTTT. This codes for CASSLALPPDTQYF.